The present T cell receptor beta chain was sequenced within a study of T cell responses to AZD1222 COVID-19 vaccine (dated by TCRdb to the early 2020s). Some background on the complete study: Because spike-specific TCR depth and breadth did not differ between the two schedules, AZD1222 recipients who got a second dose at roughly 4 weeks were pooled with those who got a second dose at roughly 12 weeks. Trial participants were enrolled by age into subgroups of 18-55, 56-69 and 70-plus years, and around 150, 28 and 57 TCR-sequenced participants, respectively, were included in these subgroups. TCR sequencing covered some 250 trial participants: 200 to 220 given two doses of AZD1222 and about 26 given two doses of MenACWY control vaccine.

The CDR3 regions of human TCRbeta chains were analyzed by immunosequencing. The study's own analysis went as follows. TCRs in the repertoires were matched against a reference library of SARS-CoV-2-specific TCRs that had been generated with the MIRA antigen-specificity platform. Breadth meant the fraction of unique TCRs that were SARS-CoV-2-associated, whereas depth meant the fraction of total T cells that were SARS-CoV-2-associated. Each spike-specific TCR was assigned to its reactive spike region and to a CD4 or CD8 class using the MIRA data. Log10-transformed breadth and depth values were compared by one-way ANOVA with Sidak's multiple comparisons tests. This immuneACCESS table, as held by TCRdb, lists in-frame sequences with V and J called but not all clones. Of the missing ones, under half trace to an unresolved V gene in checked studies; the others have no known cause. The DNA was the basis for D and trimming; V, J and clone size are from that table. The sample table records tens of thousands of clones; more than 75% of these occur just once. 22% of the sample belongs to the ten largest clones.

From the cysteine through the phenylalanine, the CDR3 covers 13 amino acids. The kept DNA is CDR3 alone, 39 bases in frame from the first base. CDR1 and CDR2 (MNHEY, SVGAGI) derive from the germline V gene. The junction carries 7 bases between V and J, which are trimmed by 6 bases and 2 bases respectively. This sample's time point label indicates: baseline before first vaccination. The vaccinee samples were drawn from two UK trials, COV001 and COV002, one of which was a single-blind randomized controlled phase 2/3 trial testing AZD1222 (ChAdOx1 nCoV-19) in healthy adults. For TCRbeta chain sequencing, PBMC samples were collected from trial participants at day 0 and at day 28 after the second dose. Study-wide findings and limitations: Because no samples from the day 14 peak response were available, repertoires could be characterized only after the peak T cell response. Participants were mostly white British, with more females than males. The authors suggested clonal diversity may have been underestimated. After two AZD1222 doses, spike-specific TCR breadth and depth were significantly higher than at day 0 and than in MenACWY recipients. The whole spike protein was spanned by vaccine-associated CD4 TCRs, and dominant responses were seen in regions 160-218 and 743-854. Nearly half of unique spike-specific TCRs reportedly recognized epitopes outside regions mutated in the B.1.351 and B.1.1.7 variants. Conclusions about previously exposed vaccinees were limited because only a handful of AZD1222 recipients were SARS-CoV-2 seropositive at baseline. The 56-69-year group was small, and its depth increase did not reach significance, likely because of low power.

Note on this clone: The antigen it binds to is not known. No base qualities exist here, and no much larger clone lies one base off it.

The sequence derives from an adult in good health. This material consisted of peripheral blood, taken on day 0 of AZD1222 vaccination. Recombination joined TRBV6-5 with TRBJ1-4; no D gene is confidently identified. The CDR3 region reads CASSGRTNEKLFF. Read as DNA, the sequence is TGTGCCAGCAGCGGACGGACTAATGAAAAACTGTTTTTT.